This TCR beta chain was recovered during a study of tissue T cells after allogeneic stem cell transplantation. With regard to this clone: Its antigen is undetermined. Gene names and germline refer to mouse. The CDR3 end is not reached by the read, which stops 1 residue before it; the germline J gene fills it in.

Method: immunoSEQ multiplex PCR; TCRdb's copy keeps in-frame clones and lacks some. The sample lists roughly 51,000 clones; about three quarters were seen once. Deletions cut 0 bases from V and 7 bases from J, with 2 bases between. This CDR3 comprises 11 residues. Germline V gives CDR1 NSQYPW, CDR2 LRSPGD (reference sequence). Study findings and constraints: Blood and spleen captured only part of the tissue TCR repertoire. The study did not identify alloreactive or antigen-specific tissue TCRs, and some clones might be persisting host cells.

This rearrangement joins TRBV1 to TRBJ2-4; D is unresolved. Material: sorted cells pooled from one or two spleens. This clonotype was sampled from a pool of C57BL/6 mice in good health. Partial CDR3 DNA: TGCACCTGCAGTGCAGATTACACCTTGTAC. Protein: CTCSADYTLY. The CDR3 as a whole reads CTCSADYTLYF.